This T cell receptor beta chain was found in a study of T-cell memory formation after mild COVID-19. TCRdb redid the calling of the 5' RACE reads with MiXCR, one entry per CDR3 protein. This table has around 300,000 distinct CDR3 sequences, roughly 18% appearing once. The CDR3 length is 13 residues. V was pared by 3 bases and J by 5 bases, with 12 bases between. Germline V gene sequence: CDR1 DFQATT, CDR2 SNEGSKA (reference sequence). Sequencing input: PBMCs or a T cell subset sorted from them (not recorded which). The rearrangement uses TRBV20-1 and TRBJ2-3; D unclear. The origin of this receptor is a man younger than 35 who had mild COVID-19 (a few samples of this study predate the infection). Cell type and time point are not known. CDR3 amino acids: CSASSKVEDTQYF. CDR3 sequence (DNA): TGCAGTGCTAGCTCGAAGGTGGAAGATACGCAGTATTTT.